This TCR beta chain was sequenced for a study of blood T cell repertoires in COVID-19. Looking at the study overall: PBMCs, B-cell-depleted T cells, or T cells were the source of the cDNA or gDNA that made up the material.

Using immunoSEQ multiplex PCR, the repertoire was profiled, and TCRdb retains in-frame clones only, with some absent. Of around 140,000 clones in the sample, around nine tenths are singletons; the top ten hold about 10%. During active infection, Seattle patients enrolled and were then monitored through disease. Trimming took 1 base from V and 3 from J, leaving 4 bases between them. Germline V gives CDR1 SGHAT, CDR2 FQNNGV. The CDR3 extends over 12 amino acids. Specimen: peripheral blood. The sequence derives from a woman in her 70s with COVID-19, enrolled during active disease. This chain connects TRBV11-2 to TRBJ2-7; D not resolved. CDR3: CASSLALYEQYF. CDR3 nucleotide sequence: TGTGCCAGCAGCTTAGCTCTCTACGAGCAGTACTTC.